The next 10 T cell receptor beta chains were all read from a single sample in a study of monozygotic twins with inflammatory bowel disease. No DNA is given; TCRdb re-called the 5' RACE reads and lists each CDR3 protein once. The table counts some 150,000 distinct CDR3 sequences; roughly 1.2% lies in the top ten. Material for sequencing was blood. The source of these receptors is a human donor with ulcerative colitis or Crohn's disease, or a healthy co-twin of an affected twin (not recorded which).

This chain uses TRBV30 with TRBJ2-1; TCRdb's D call of TRBD2 is untestable without DNA. The germline V gene has CDR1 GTSNPN and CDR2 SVGIG (reference sequence). The CDR3 spans 17 residues. The CDR3 here is CAWTSLRLAFSYNEQFF. The variable domain in full, completed from reference TRBV30 and TRBJ2-1, reads SQTIHQWPATLVQPVGSPLSLECTVEGTSNPNLYWYRQAAGRGLQLLFYSVGIGQISSEVPQNLSASRPQDRQFILSSKKLLLSDSGFYLCAWTSLRLAFSYNEQFFGPGTRLTVL.

J is TRBJ2-1 and V is TRBV7-6; no DNA is available, so the TRBD2 call from TCRdb remains unchecked. Germline CDR1 reads SGHVS; CDR2 reads FNYEAQ. The CDR3 has 18 residues. CDR3 region: CASSSGGHTSGRGYEQFF.

This chain links TRBV20-1 with TRBJ1-5; with no DNA, the TCRdb D assignment of TRBD1 cannot be verified. Germline-derived CDR1 and CDR2 are DFQATT and SNEGSKA (reference sequence). The CDR3 extends over 14 amino acids. The CDR3 reads CSASTGNIDQPQHF.

This chain uses TRBV6-1 with TRBJ1-2; absent DNA, TCRdb's TRBD1 call cannot be checked. Per the germline V gene, CDR1 is MNHNS and CDR2 is SASEGT. This CDR3 is 15 amino acids long. The CDR3 sequence is CASSGQALANYGYTF.

The gene calls are TRBV24-1 and TRBJ2-3; TCRdb calls TRBD2, which cannot be checked without DNA. Germline lookup yields CDR1 KGHDR and CDR2 SFDVKD. This CDR3 has 16 residues. CDR3 residues: CATSASLAGDVVTQYF.

The rearrangement links TRBV5-1 to TRBJ1-5; TCRdb selects TRBD1, and the lack of DNA leaves this call unchecked. The length of the CDR3 is 13 residues. The V gene's germline CDR1 is SGHRS and CDR2 YFSETQ. CDR3 sequence: CASSWGTGWPQHF.

The J gene is TRBJ1-1, the V gene TRBV18; TCRdb's D gene call, TRBD1, goes unchecked for lack of DNA. CDR3 length equals 14 residues. From germline, CDR1 is KGHSH and CDR2 LQKENI. The CDR3 here is CASSKDRANTEAFF.

The chain uses TRBV20-1 and TRBJ1-5; TCRdb picks TRBD1, but there is no DNA to check that call. CDR1 is DFQATT, CDR2 SNEGSKA, per germline (reference sequence). The length of the CDR3 is 15 residues. CDR3 amino acids: CSATWTLWSNQPQHF.

This chain uses TRBV6-2 or TRBV6-3 with TRBJ1-3; TCRdb's D call of TRBD1 is untestable without DNA. The CDR3 has 15 residues. Germline lookup yields CDR1 MNHEY and CDR2 SVGEGT. The CDR3 loop reads CASSYSGTPGSTIYF.

This chain uses TRBV10-3 with TRBJ2-2; the TCRdb D gene call, TRBD1, has no DNA to confirm it. The CDR3 loop spans 16 amino acids. Germline V gene sequence: CDR1 ENHRY, CDR2 SYGVKD. The CDR3: CAIRALTGEDTGELFF.